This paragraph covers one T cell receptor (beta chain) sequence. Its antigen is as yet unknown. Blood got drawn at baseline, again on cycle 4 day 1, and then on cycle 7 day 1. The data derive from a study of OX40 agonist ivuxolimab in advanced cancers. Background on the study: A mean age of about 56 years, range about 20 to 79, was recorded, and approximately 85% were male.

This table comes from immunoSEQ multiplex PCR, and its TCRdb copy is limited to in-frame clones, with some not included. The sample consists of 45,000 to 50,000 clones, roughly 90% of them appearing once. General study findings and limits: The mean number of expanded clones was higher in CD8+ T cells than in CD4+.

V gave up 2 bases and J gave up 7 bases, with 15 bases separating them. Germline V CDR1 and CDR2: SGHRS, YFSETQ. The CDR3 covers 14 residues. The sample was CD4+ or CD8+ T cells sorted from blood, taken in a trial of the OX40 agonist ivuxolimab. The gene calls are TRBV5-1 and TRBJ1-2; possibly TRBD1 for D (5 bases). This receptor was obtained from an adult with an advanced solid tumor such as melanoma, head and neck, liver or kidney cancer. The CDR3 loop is CASSLVYRPGGYTF. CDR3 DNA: TGCGCCAGCAGCTTAGTATACAGGCCCGGTGGCTACACCTTC.